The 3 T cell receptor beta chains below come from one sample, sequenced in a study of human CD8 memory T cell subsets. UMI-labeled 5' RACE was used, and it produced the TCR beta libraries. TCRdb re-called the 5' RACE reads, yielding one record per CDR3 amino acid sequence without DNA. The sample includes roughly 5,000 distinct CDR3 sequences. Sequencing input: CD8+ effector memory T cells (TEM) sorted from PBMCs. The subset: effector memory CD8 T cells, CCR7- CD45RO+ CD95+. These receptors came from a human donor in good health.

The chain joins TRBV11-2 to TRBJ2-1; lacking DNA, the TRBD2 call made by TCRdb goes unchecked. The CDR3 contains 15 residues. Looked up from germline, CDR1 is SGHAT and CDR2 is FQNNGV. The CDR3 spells CASTMEAGYNNEQFF.

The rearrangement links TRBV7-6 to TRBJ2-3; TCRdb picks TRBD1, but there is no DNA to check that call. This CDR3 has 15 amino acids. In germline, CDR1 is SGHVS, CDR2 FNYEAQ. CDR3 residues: CASSLLQRGEDTQYF. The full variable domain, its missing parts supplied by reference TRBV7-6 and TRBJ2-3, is GAGVSQSPRYKVTKRGQDVALRCDPISGHVSLYWYRQALGQGPEFLTYFNYEAQQDKSGLPNDRFSAERPEGSISTLTIQRTEQRDSAMYRCASSLLQRGEDTQYFGPGTRLTVL.

This CDR3 is CASSFGTSGRASDTQYF. V usage is TRBV28 and J usage is TRBJ2-3; TCRdb's D gene call, TRBD2, goes unchecked for lack of DNA. The CDR3 extends over 17 amino acids. Germline lookup yields CDR1 MDHEN and CDR2 SYDVKM.